The 27 T cell receptor beta chains given below trace back to one sample, sequenced in a study of blood T cell repertoires in COVID-19. Clones were read by immunoSEQ multiplex PCR, and TCRdb kept only the in-frame ones, dropping some. The table has 170,000 or so clones, 70% to 90% seen once. The sequenced material came from peripheral blood. These receptors came from a man aged 45-65 years with active or convalescent COVID-19.

This clone was picked up one time. The chain combines TRBV9 with TRBJ2-3; TRBD1 is a possible D gene (6 bases). V lost 2 bases and J lost 5, with 12 bases in between. Germline assignment: CDR1 SGDLS and CDR2 YYNGEE. CDR3 length: 14 residues. CDR3 bases: TGTGCCAGCAGCGTCCGACAGGCGGGAGATACGCAGTATTTT. Protein: CASSVRQAGDTQYF.

The chain has TRBV6-2 or TRBV6-3 and TRBJ2-3; 8 bases match TRBD1. The J segment lost 2 bases and the V segment lost 5 bases, leaving 6 bases of the junction unmatched. The germline V gene has CDR1 MNHEY and CDR2 SVGEGT. This CDR3 spans 15 amino acids. The CDR3 bases are TGTGCCAGCAGTCCGGGACAGGCTCACACAGATACGCAGTATTTT. Protein product: CASSPGQAHTDTQYF.

This chain links TRBV28 with TRBJ1-1; possibly TRBD1 for D (6 bases). The CDR3 contains 13 residues. Trimming left V 6 bases short and J 4 bases short, with 12 bases between. Germline V gives CDR1 MDHEN, CDR2 SYDVKM. The CDR3 reads CASSPTGTTEAFF. CDR3 nucleotide sequence: TGTGCCAGCAGCCCCACAGGGACCACTGAAGCTTTCTTT.

This chain uses TRBV6-5 with TRBJ1-1, with D maybe TRBD1 (6 bases). The length of the CDR3 is 15 residues. V lost 5 bases and J lost 7, with 20 bases in between. Germline CDR1 MNHEY, CDR2 SVGAGI. As DNA, the CDR3 is TGTGCCAGCAGTCCAACAGGGCGTACCGAACTTGAAGCTTTCTTT. Amino acid sequence: CASSPTGRTELEAFF.

The rearrangement links TRBV10-3 to TRBJ1-6, with 7 bases identical to TRBD1. The germline gives CDR1 ENHRY, CDR2 SYGVKD. The CDR3 loop spans 15 amino acids. The junction had 6 bases not matched to a gene; V was cut back by 3 bases and J by 7 bases. CDR3 sequence (DNA): TGTGCCATCAGTGAACGGACAGGAGTCAATTCACCCCTCCACTTT. Protein: CAISERTGVNSPLHF.

The gene calls are TRBV7-3 and TRBJ1-2; 9 bases map to TRBD1. CDR1 is SGHTA and CDR2 is FQGTGA in the germline V gene. CDR3 size: 15 residues. V trimming: 5 bases; J trimming: 5 bases; junction bases outside the gene matches: 9. The CDR3 spells CASSPGTGKGYGYTF. The CDR3 DNA follows: TGTGCCAGCAGCCCTGGGACAGGGAAGGGGTATGGCTACACCTTC. Combining the CDR3 with reference TRBV7-3 and TRBJ1-2 gives the whole variable domain GAGVSQTPSNKVTEKGKYVELRCDPISGHTALYWYRQSLGQGPEFLIYFQGTGAADDSGLPNDRFFAVRPEGSVSTLKIQRTERGDSAVYLCASSPGTGKGYGYTFGSGTRLTVV.

This clone has only one observation. V is TRBV27 and J is TRBJ2-3, with D possibly TRBD1 on 7 matching bases. Germline loops: CDR1 MNHEY, CDR2 SMNVEV (reference sequence). There are 14 residues in the CDR3. V gave up 8 bases and J gave up 5 bases, with 17 bases separating them. CDR3 protein: CASRTEGARDTQYF. In DNA form, the CDR3 reads TGTGCCAGCCGTACGGAGGGGGCGCGAGATACGCAGTATTTT.

V usage is TRBV2 and J usage is TRBJ1-3; D gene ambiguous. The length of the CDR3 is 16 residues. In germline, CDR1 is SNHLY, CDR2 FYNNEI. Trimming took 4 bases from V and 4 from J, leaving 17 bases between them. This CDR3 is CASSGRSIPGGNTIYF. In DNA form, the CDR3 reads TGTGCCAGCAGTGGTAGGAGCATTCCCGGAGGAAACACCATATATTTT.

The rearrangement joins TRBV6-4 to TRBJ1-5; D gene unclear. Germline V lookup: CDR1 MRHNA, CDR2 SNTAGT. This CDR3 is built from 14 residues. Trimming removed 4 bases from V and 2 bases from J, with 9 bases in between. CDR3 nucleotide sequence: TGTGCCAGCAGTGCGGAGATGGGCAATCAGCCCCAGCATTTT. Its translation is CASSAEMGNQPQHF.

The chain carries TRBV24-1 and TRBJ1-5; D ambiguous. The CDR3 sequence is 13 residues long. Germline CDR1 KGHDR, CDR2 SFDVKD. Between the trimmed V and J ends, which lost 5 bases and 3 bases, there was a span of 7 bases. CDR3 nucleotide sequence: TGTGCCACCAGTGGGAGCCCCAATCAGCCCCAGCATTTT. It specifies CATSGSPNQPQHF.

The V gene is TRBV5-1, the J gene TRBJ1-1, with D tentatively TRBD1 (5 bases). Germline CDR1 and CDR2: SGHRS and YFSETQ. This CDR3 spans 13 amino acids. The V gene lost 4 bases and the J gene lost 6 bases, with 13 bases spanning the gap. This chain's CDR3 is CASSQDSVPEAFF. The CDR3 DNA reads as TGCGCCAGCAGCCAAGACAGTGTACCTGAAGCTTTCTTT.

V is TRBV9 and J is TRBJ2-1, with 7 nucleotides matching TRBD2. This CDR3 has 16 amino acids. Germline V lookup: CDR1 SGDLS, CDR2 YYNGEE. V lost 0 bases and J lost 9; bases outside the gene matches: 12. CDR3 protein: CASSVGWGGLRGEQFF. The CDR3 bases are TGTGCCAGCAGCGTAGGATGGGGAGGGTTGAGGGGTGAGCAGTTCTTC.

J is TRBJ2-6 and V is TRBV7-6, with 10 nucleotides matching TRBD1. The CDR3 runs to 17 residues. V gave up 5 bases and J gave up 1 base; unmatched junction bases: 5. Germline V gene lookup returns CDR1 SGHVS and CDR2 FNYEAQ. The CDR3 DNA is TGTGCCAGCAGCGATTGGACAGGGGGGTCTGGGGCCAACGTCCTGACTTTC. Protein: CASSDWTGGSGANVLTF.

CDR3 DNA: TGTGCCAGCAGCCAGGGGAGACAAGCTTTCTTT. This gives the protein CASSQGRQAFF. V and J are TRBV25-1 and TRBJ1-1; D is possibly TRBD1 (6 bases). Between the trimmed V and J ends, which lost 6 bases and 9 bases, there was a span of 11 bases. The CDR3 loop spans 11 amino acids. From germline, CDR1 is MGHDK and CDR2 SYGVNS. Together with reference TRBV25-1 and TRBJ1-1, the CDR3 gives the full variable domain: EADIYQTPRYLVIGTGKKITLECSQTMGHDKMYWYQQDPGMELHLIHYSYGVNSTEKGDLSSESTVSRIRTEHFPLTLESARPSHTSQYLCASSQGRQAFFGQGTRLTVV.

J is TRBJ2-3 and V is TRBV4-3; D is perhaps TRBD2 (5 bases). The CDR3 sequence is 16 residues long. With 4 bases removed from V and 0 bases from J, the gap between germline ends came to 14 bases. Germline V lookup: CDR1 LGHNA, CDR2 YSLEER. The CDR3 DNA follows: TGCGCCAGCAGCCTACAGACGGGAAGGAGCACAGATACGCAGTATTTT. The encoded protein is CASSLQTGRSTDTQYF.

This clone came up a few times. The chain is built from TRBV5-1 and TRBJ1-4; no clear D. V gave up 5 bases and J gave up 0 bases, with 8 bases separating them. The CDR3 covers 14 residues. Germline lookup yields CDR1 SGHRS and CDR2 YFSETQ. CDR3 nucleotides: TGCGCCAGCAGGGCGGGATCAACTAATGAAAAACTGTTTTTT. This gives the protein CASRAGSTNEKLFF.

This sequence joins TRBV13 and TRBJ2-4; TRBD2 agrees at 9 bases. V dropped 5 bases and J dropped 8; count of bases not matched to a gene: 10. This CDR3 spans 15 amino acids. Germline V gene lookup returns CDR1 PRHDT and CDR2 FYEKMQ (reference sequence). The CDR3 spells CASSLRRGGLHIQYF. The CDR3 DNA sequence: TGTGCCAGCAGCCTCCGGCGGGGGGGCCTACACATTCAGTACTTC.

This clone is termed medium-sized. The rearrangement links TRBV5-4 to TRBJ1-1, with 8 bases that match TRBD1. CDR1 and CDR2 from the germline V gene are SGHNT and YYREEE (reference sequence). Trimming took 4 bases from V and 0 from J; bases not matched to a gene: 5. CDR3 length: 15 residues. The CDR3 DNA is TGTGCCAGCAGCGTAGGACAGGGAATGAACACTGAAGCTTTCTTT. The encoded protein is CASSVGQGMNTEAFF.

The chain is built from TRBV5-4 and TRBJ2-6, with D unresolved. V gave up 1 base and J gave up 0 bases, with 11 bases separating them. CDR1 SGHNT and CDR2 YYREEE come from the germline V gene (reference sequence). This CDR3 is 17 amino acids long. CDR3 residues: CASSLKEQSSGANVLTF. CDR3 coding DNA: TGTGCCAGCAGCTTGAAGGAACAGAGCTCTGGGGCCAACGTCCTGACTTTC.

This sequence joins TRBV6-2 or TRBV6-3 and TRBJ1-5, with 8 positions matching TRBD1. The CDR3 loop spans 17 amino acids. Germline V lookup: CDR1 MNHEY, CDR2 SVGEGT. Trimming took 2 bases from V and 3 from J; bases not matched to a gene: 9. CDR3 DNA sequence: TGTGCCAGCAGTTACGCGGCAGGGGGCTATATCAATCAGCCCCAGCATTTT. Amino acid sequence: CASSYAAGGYINQPQHF.

The gene calls are TRBV10-1 and TRBJ2-1; 11 bases fit TRBD2. Germline loops: CDR1 WNHNN, CDR2 SYGVQD (reference sequence). V lost 2 bases and J lost 7; bases outside the gene matches: 10. This CDR3 contains 17 residues. In nucleotides, the CDR3 is TGCGCCAGCAGTGAGAGTACTAGCGGGAGTGAAGGGAATGAGCAGTTCTTC. Its protein product is CASSESTSGSEGNEQFF.

This chain joins TRBV4-2 and TRBJ1-4, with D uncertain. Per the germline V gene, CDR1 is LGHNA and CDR2 is YNFKEQ. The CDR3 loop spans 16 amino acids. V lost 4 bases to trimming and J lost 8 bases, with 20 bases between them. CDR3 residues: CASSLKGGLGGEKLFF. CDR3 nucleotide sequence: TGTGCCAGCAGCCTTAAGGGAGGGCTGGGAGGCGAAAAACTGTTTTTT.

Only a few counts were recorded for this clone. J is TRBJ2-2 and V is TRBV24-1; 8 nucleotides match TRBD1. V dropped 0 bases and J dropped 7; count of bases not matched to a gene: 9. Germline V gives CDR1 KGHDR, CDR2 SFDVKD. CDR3 size: 17 residues. In DNA form, the CDR3 reads TGTGCCACCAGTGATTTGGGACAGGGTGACTGGAACGGGGAGCTGTTTTTT. This sequence encodes CATSDLGQGDWNGELFF.

This chain joins TRBV29-1 and TRBJ1-3; weak D call: TRBD1 (5 bases). In germline, CDR1 is SQVTM, CDR2 ANQGSEA. The CDR3 contains 18 residues. Trimming stripped 1 base from V and 3 bases from J, with 22 bases between. The CDR3 DNA reads as TGCAGCGTTGAAGTCGGACCCGGGGGAGTTTGGGGTGGAAACACCATATATTTT. It encodes CSVEVGPGGVWGGNTIYF.

This chain connects TRBV5-6 to TRBJ1-6; 10 nucleotides agree with TRBD1. Trimming took 0 bases from V and 9 from J; bases not matched to a gene: 6. This CDR3 is built from 16 residues. CDR1 and CDR2 (germline): SGHDT, YYEEEE. The CDR3: CASSLAMGQGFSPLHF. CDR3 in DNA: TGTGCCAGCAGCTTGGCCATGGGACAGGGGTTTTCACCCCTCCACTTT.

The genes are TRBV7-9 and TRBJ2-1; 12 nucleotides agree with TRBD2. This CDR3 spans 16 amino acids. Germline CDR1 and CDR2: SEHNR and FQNEAQ (reference sequence). Trimming took 5 bases from V and 6 from J; bases not matched to a gene: 8. Here the CDR3 reads CASSPRLAGEGNEQFF. In DNA, the CDR3 is TGTGCCAGCAGCCCTAGACTAGCGGGAGAGGGCAATGAGCAGTTCTTC.

This clone was detected once. The gene calls are TRBV4-3 and TRBJ1-6; 8 positions match TRBD1. Losses at the gene ends were 0 bases for V and 9 bases for J; bases not matched to a gene: 7. The CDR3 spans 16 residues. Germline V gene data show CDR1 as LGHNA and CDR2 as YSLEER. CDR3 sequence reads: CASSQDPGTGTSPLHF. For the CDR3, the DNA is TGCGCCAGCAGCCAAGATCCGGGGACAGGTACTTCACCCCTCCACTTT.